A selection of T cell receptor beta chains follows, all from one sample in a study of radiotherapy plus CTLA-4 blockade in lung cancer. This table comes from immunoSEQ multiplex PCR, and its TCRdb copy is limited to in-frame clones, with some not included. The data show 100,000 or so clones, 80% to 85% seen once. This material consisted of peripheral blood, taken from a patient treated with radiotherapy plus ipilimumab. The receptors here all came from a human donor with non-small cell lung cancer that progressed on radiotherapy plus ipilimumab. Each CDR3 is given with its conserved first and last residue.

v_call	j_call	cdr3_aa
TRBV5-6	TRBJ2-7	CASSYGQGVAYEQYF
TRBV2	TRBJ2-1	CASQQGYNEQFF
TRBV11-3	TRBJ2-1	CASSLGEMGASNEQFF
TRBV28	TRBJ2-4	CASSEIQGGQNIQYF
TRBV27	TRBJ1-5	CASALWGRSNQPQHF
TRBV6-6	TRBJ1-5	CASSPGQGVNQPQHF
TRBV28	TRBJ2-1	CASSPIFKGLGFF
TRBV5-1	TRBJ2-2	CASSPDPTSANTGELFF
TRBV7-7	TRBJ2-5	CASSLAQTSFGETQYF
TRBV19	TRBJ2-2	CASSSLGTYSNTGELFF
TRBV4-1	TRBJ1-1	CASSQVVQGGDTEAFF
TRBV5-1	TRBJ2-7	CASRRTNGPYEQYF
TRBV6-5	TRBJ1-6	CASSPPGTDNSPLHF
TRBV1	TRBJ1-4	CTSSQDRDSSEKLFF
TRBV9	TRBJ2-1	CASSVDGTGEGSDDEQFF
TRBV11-2	TRBJ2-1	CASSLNRGSSYNEQFF
TRBV7-6	TRBJ2-7	CASSPGTRPYEQYF
TRBV6-5	TRBJ1-2	CASSRTGANYGYTF
TRBV10-1	TRBJ2-3	CASSESGPSGSTDTQYF
TRBV2	TRBJ2-5	CASSPDRGRRETQYF
TRBV29-1	TRBJ1-3	CSAADAGSSGNTIYF
TRBV19	TRBJ1-5	CASSISGVNQPQHF
TRBV28	TRBJ1-2	CASSSVLGNGYTF
TRBV28	TRBJ2-5	CASSPGLAGVRETQYF
TRBV9	TRBJ1-5	CASSGGVSQPQHF
TRBV28	TRBJ2-2	CASEGVNTGELFF
TRBV19	TRBJ2-5	CASSHRGVAETQYF
TRBV7-2	TRBJ2-7	CASSLESGLVTYEQYF
TRBV27	TRBJ2-2	CASSFSTGELFF
TRBV9	TRBJ2-6	CASSVGPHVQFSGANVLTF
TRBV30	TRBJ1-3	CACSHMDRGRGSGNTIYF
TRBV30	TRBJ1-5	CAWSGVNSNQPQHF
TRBV15	TRBJ1-3	CATSAGAGTIYF
TRBV28	TRBJ2-2	CASSLAQLFGELFF
TRBV5-4	TRBJ2-7	CASSLAGLGSGEQYF
TRBV30	TRBJ2-3	CACPKHASGQGGAGLDTQYF
TRBV6-1	TRBJ2-1	CASRRLAGSNEQFF
TRBV5-4	TRBJ2-4	CASSPLGLKNIQYF
TRBV28	TRBJ2-2	CASTPGTSGRGTGELFF
TRBV27	TRBJ2-3	CASRKGPLVDTQYF
TRBV4-1	TRBJ2-7	CASSQATGDRYEQYF
TRBV27	TRBJ1-1	CASRMTGPGEAFF
TRBV28	TRBJ2-7	CASSLLGTGGRYEQYF
TRBV10-3	TRBJ2-2	CAIREGLAGNTGELFF
TRBV6-1	TRBJ2-7	CASSDQGAGEQYF
TRBV21-1	TRBJ1-5	CASSKAPDRASNQPQHF
TRBV11-2	TRBJ2-3	CASSLIAGFTDTQYF
TRBV30	TRBJ1-2	CAWSSGGSNYGYTF
TRBV12-5	TRBJ2-5	CASGPGQGTETQYF
TRBV2	TRBJ2-1	CASSEIGYGAGLFF
TRBV18	TRBJ2-7	CASSPRGDRGYEQYF